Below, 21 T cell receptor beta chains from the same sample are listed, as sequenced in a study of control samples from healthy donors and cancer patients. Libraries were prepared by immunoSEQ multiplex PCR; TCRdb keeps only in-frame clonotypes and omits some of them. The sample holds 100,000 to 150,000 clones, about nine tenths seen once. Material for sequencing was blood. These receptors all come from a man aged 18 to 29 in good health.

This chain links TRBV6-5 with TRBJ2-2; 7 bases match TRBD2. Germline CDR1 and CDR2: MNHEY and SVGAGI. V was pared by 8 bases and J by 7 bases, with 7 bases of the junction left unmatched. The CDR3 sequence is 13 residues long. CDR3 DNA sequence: TGTGCCAGCGCGGGAGAGTCTGGCGGGGAGCTGTTTTTT. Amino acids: CASAGESGGELFF.

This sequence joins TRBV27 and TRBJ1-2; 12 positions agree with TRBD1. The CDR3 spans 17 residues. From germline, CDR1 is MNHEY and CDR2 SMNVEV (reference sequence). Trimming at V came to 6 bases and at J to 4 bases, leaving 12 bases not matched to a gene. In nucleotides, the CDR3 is TGTGCCAGCAGCAGAGCCGGGACAGGGGGCGTAGCCTATGGCTACACCTTC. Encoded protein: CASSRAGTGGVAYGYTF.

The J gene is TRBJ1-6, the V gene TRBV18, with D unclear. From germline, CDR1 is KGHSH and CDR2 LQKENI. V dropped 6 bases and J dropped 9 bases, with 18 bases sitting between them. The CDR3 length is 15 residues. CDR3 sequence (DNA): TGTGCCAGCTCGCTGGGCCCAGTGGTTGGTTCACCCCTCCACTTT. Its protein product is CASSLGPVVGSPLHF.

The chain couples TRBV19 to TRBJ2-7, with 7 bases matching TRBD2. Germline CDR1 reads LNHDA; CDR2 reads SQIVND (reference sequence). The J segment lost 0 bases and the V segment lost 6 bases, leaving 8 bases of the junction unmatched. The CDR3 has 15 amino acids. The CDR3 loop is CASSSLRTSSYEQYF. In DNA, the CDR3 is TGTGCCAGTAGCTCGCTTCGGACTAGCTCCTACGAGCAGTACTTC.

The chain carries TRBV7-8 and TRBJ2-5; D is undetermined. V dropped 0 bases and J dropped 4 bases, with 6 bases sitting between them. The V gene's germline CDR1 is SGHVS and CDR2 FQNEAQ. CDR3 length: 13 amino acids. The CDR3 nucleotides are TGTGCCAGCAGCTTAGCCTCCCGAGAGACCCAGTACTTC. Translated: CASSLASRETQYF.

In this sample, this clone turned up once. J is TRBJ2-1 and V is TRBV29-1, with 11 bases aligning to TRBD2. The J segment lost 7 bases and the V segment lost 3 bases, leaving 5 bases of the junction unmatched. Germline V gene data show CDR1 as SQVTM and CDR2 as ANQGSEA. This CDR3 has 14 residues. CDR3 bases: TGCAGCGTTGATTGGGCTAGCGGGAGGAATGAGCAGTTCTTC. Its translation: CSVDWASGRNEQFF.

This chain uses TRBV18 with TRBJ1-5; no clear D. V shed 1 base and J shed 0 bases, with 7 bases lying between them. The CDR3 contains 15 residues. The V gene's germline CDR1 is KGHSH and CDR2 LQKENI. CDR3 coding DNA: TGTGCCAGCTCACCACAGGGATATAGCAATCAGCCCCAGCATTTT. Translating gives CASSPQGYSNQPQHF.

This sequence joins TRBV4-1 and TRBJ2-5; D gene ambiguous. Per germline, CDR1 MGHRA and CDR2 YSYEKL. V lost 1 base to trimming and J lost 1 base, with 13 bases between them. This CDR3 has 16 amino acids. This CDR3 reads CASSQGPGIPQETQYF. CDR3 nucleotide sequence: TGCGCCAGCAGCCAAGGGCCCGGCATCCCCCAAGAGACCCAGTACTTC.

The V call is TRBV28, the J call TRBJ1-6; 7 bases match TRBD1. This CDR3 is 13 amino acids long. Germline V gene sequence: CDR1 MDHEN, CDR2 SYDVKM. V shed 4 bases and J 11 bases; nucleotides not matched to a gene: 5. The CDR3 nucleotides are TGTGCCAGCAGTTCCGGACAGGCCCCACCCCTCCACTTT. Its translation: CASSSGQAPPLHF.

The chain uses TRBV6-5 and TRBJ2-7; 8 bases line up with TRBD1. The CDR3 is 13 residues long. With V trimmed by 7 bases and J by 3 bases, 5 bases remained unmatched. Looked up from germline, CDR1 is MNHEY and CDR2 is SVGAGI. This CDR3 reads CASTGQDYYEQYF. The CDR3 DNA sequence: TGTGCCAGCACGGGACAGGACTACTACGAGCAGTACTTC.

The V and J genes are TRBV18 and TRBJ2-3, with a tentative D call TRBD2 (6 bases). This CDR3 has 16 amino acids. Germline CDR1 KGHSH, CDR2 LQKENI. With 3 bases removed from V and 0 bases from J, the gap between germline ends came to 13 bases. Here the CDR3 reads CASSPPGLRSTDTQYF. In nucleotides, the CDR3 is TGTGCCAGCTCACCGCCGGGACTCAGAAGCACAGATACGCAGTATTTT. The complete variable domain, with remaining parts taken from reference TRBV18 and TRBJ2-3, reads NAGVMQNPRHLVRRRGQEARLRCSPMKGHSHVYWYRQLPEEGLKFMVYLQKENIIDESGMPKERFSAEFPKEGPSILRIQQVVRGDSAAYFCASSPPGLRSTDTQYFGPGTRLTVL.

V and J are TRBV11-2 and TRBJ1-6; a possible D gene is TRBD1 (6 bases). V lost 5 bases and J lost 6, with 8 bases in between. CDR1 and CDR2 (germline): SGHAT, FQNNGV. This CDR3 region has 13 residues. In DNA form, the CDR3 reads TGTGCCAGCAGCCGGACAGTTAATTCACCCCTCCACTTT. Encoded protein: CASSRTVNSPLHF.

The CDR3: CASSAGTRSSGNTIYF. In nucleotides, the CDR3 is TGTGCCAGCAGCGCCGGGACACGGTCATCGGGAAACACCATATATTTT. The J gene is TRBJ1-3, the V gene TRBV27, with D possibly matching TRBD1 (6 bases). The V gene's germline CDR1 is MNHEY and CDR2 SMNVEV (reference sequence). Trimming pared 6 bases from V and 4 bases from J, leaving 19 bases between. The CDR3 is 16 residues long.

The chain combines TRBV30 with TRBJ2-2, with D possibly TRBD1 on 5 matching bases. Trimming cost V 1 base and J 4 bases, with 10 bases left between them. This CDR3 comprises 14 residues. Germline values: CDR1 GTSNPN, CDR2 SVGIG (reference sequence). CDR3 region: CAWSEGLSTGELFF. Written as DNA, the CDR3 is TGTGCCTGGAGTGAGGGGTTGAGCACCGGGGAGCTGTTTTTT.

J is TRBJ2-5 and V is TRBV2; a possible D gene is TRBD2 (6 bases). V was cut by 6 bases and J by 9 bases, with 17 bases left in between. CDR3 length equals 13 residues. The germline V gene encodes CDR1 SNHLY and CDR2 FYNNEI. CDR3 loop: CASSGGDVLSQYF. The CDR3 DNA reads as TGTGCCAGCAGCGGCGGGGACGTTTTGTCCCAGTACTTC. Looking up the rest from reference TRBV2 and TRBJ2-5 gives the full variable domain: EPEVTQTPSHQVTQMGQEVILRCVPISNHLYFYWYRQILGQKVEFLVSFYNNEISEKSEIFDDQFSVERPDGSNFTLKIRSTKLEDSAMYFCASSGGDVLSQYFGPGTRLLVL.

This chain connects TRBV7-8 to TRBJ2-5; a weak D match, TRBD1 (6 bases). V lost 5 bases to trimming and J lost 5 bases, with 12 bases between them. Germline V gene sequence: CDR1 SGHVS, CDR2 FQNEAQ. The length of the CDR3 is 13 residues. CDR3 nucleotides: TGTGCCAGCAGCGCACAGGGAAGGGAGACCCAGTACTTC. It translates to CASSAQGRETQYF.

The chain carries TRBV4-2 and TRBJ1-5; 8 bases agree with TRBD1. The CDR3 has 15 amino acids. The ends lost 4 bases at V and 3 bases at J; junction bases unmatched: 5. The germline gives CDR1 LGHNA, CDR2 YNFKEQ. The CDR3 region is CASSLMTGANQPQHF. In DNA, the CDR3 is TGTGCCAGCAGCCTCATGACAGGGGCCAATCAGCCCCAGCATTTT.

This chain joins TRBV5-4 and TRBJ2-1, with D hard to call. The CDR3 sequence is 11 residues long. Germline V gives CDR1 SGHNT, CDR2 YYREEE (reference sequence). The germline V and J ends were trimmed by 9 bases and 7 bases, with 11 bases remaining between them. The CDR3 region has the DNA TGTGCCATCAGAAACGGGAATGAGCAGTTCTTC. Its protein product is CAIRNGNEQFF. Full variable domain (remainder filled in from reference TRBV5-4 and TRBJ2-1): ETGVTQSPTHLIKTRGQQVTLRCSSQSGHNTVSWYQQALGQGPQFIFQYYREEENGRGNFPPRFSGLQFPNYSSELNVNALELDDSALYLCAIRNGNEQFFGPGTRLTVL.

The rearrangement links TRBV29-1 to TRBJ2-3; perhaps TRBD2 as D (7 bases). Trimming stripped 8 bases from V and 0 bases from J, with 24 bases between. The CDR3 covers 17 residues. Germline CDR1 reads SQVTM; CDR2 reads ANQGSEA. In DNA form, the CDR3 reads TGCAGCCCCCGGGGTGGGGGGGGGCAGGGGAGCACAGATACGCAGTATTTT. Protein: CSPRGGGGQGSTDTQYF.

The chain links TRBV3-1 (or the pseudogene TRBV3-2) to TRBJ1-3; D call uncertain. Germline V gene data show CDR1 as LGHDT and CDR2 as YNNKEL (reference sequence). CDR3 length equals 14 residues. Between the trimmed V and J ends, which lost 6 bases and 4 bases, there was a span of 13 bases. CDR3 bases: TGTGCCAGCAGACACCCTCGACCCGGAAACACCATATATTTT. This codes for CASRHPRPGNTIYF.

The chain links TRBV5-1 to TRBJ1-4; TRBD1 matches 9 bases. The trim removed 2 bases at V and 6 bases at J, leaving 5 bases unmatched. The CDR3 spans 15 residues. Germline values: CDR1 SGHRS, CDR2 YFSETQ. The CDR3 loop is CASSFTGGADEKLFF. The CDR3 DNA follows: TGCGCCAGCAGCTTTACAGGGGGCGCGGATGAAAAACTGTTTTTT.